These T cell receptor beta chains were read from a single sample in a study of a mutant IDH1 vaccine in newly diagnosed glioma. These TCRs' antigens remain unknown. Some clones are missing from TCRdb's copy, which holds only in-frame ones; the method was immunoSEQ multiplex PCR. The sample holds about 56,000 clones, about 71% seen once. The sample was PBMCs, taken from a glioma patient whose treatment included an IDH1 peptide vaccine. These TCRs come from a man in his fifties or sixties with glioma. Both conserved end residues are part of each CDR3. The order of the fields is V gene, D gene, clone size, J gene, CDR3 protein, CDR3 DNA. The D gene is left open where the match is weak. Some rows mark clone size as missing; the rest say once, few, many or name a class of expanded clone.

v_call: TRBV9; d_call: NA; clone_size: NA; j_call: TRBJ1-4; cdr3_aa: CASSVNPGWNEKLFF; cdr3_nt: TGTGCCAGCAGCGTAAATCCAGGATGGAATGAAAAACTGTTTTTT
v_call: TRBV29-1; d_call: TRBD2; clone_size: NA; j_call: TRBJ2-5; cdr3_aa: CSVEKGTSGAQETQYF; cdr3_nt: TGCAGCGTTGAGAAAGGGACTAGCGGGGCTCAAGAGACCCAGTACTTC
v_call: TRBV9; d_call: NA; clone_size: NA; j_call: TRBJ2-1; cdr3_aa: CASSVGRDEQFF; cdr3_nt: TGTGCCAGCAGCGTAGGCAGGGATGAGCAGTTCTTC
v_call: TRBV28; d_call: NA; clone_size: NA; j_call: TRBJ2-3; cdr3_aa: CASSLASPGATDTQYF; cdr3_nt: TGTGCCAGCAGTTTGGCCTCCCCAGGGGCCACAGATACGCAGTATTTT
v_call: TRBV7-9; d_call: NA; clone_size: few; j_call: TRBJ1-1; cdr3_aa: CASSLSGNTEAFF; cdr3_nt: TGTGCCAGCAGCTTGAGTGGGAACACTGAAGCTTTCTTT
v_call: TRBV5-4; d_call: NA; clone_size: NA; j_call: TRBJ1-1; cdr3_aa: CASSLGRANINTEAFF; cdr3_nt: TGTGCCAGCAGCTTGGGCAGGGCGAATATTAACACTGAAGCTTTCTTT
v_call: TRBV28; d_call: NA; clone_size: NA; j_call: TRBJ1-5; cdr3_aa: CASSSRGYSNQPQHF; cdr3_nt: TGTGCCAGCAGTTCTAGGGGTTATAGCAATCAGCCCCAGCATTTT
v_call: TRBV6-1; d_call: NA; clone_size: NA; j_call: TRBJ1-5; cdr3_aa: CASKSTGNLNQPQHF; cdr3_nt: TGTGCCAGCAAATCGACGGGGAATTTAAATCAGCCCCAGCATTTT
v_call: TRBV30; d_call: NA; clone_size: NA; j_call: TRBJ1-1; cdr3_aa: CAGRVGENTEAFF; cdr3_nt: TGTGCCGGTCGGGTGGGGGAGAACACTGAAGCTTTCTTT
v_call: TRBV19; d_call: NA; clone_size: NA; j_call: TRBJ2-2; cdr3_aa: CASNHRVGGELFF; cdr3_nt: TGTGCCAGTAACCACAGGGTAGGGGGGGAGCTGTTTTTT
v_call: TRBV7-9; d_call: NA; clone_size: NA; j_call: TRBJ2-7; cdr3_aa: CASSSDDSPLHYYEQYF; cdr3_nt: TGTGCCAGCAGCTCTGACGACAGCCCGCTCCACTACTACGAGCAGTACTTC
v_call: TRBV6-5; d_call: NA; clone_size: NA; j_call: TRBJ1-1; cdr3_aa: CASSYRRQGEAFF; cdr3_nt: TGTGCCAGCAGTTACCGGCGGCAAGGTGAAGCTTTCTTT
v_call: TRBV2; d_call: NA; clone_size: NA; j_call: TRBJ2-7; cdr3_aa: CASSEDRSYEQYF; cdr3_nt: TGTGCCAGCAGTGAGGACAGATCCTACGAGCAGTACTTC
v_call: TRBV7-9; d_call: NA; clone_size: NA; j_call: TRBJ1-2; cdr3_aa: CASSPDGVMGGYTF; cdr3_nt: TGTGCCAGCAGCCCAGACGGTGTTATGGGGGGCTACACCTTC
v_call: TRBV7-9; d_call: NA; clone_size: NA; j_call: TRBJ2-3; cdr3_aa: CASSFGRTVSTDTQYF; cdr3_nt: TGTGCCAGCAGCTTCGGCAGGACGGTCAGCACAGATACGCAGTATTTT
v_call: TRBV4-1; d_call: TRBD1; clone_size: NA; j_call: TRBJ2-7; cdr3_aa: CASSHRQGHEQYF; cdr3_nt: TGCGCCAGCAGCCACAGACAGGGCCACGAGCAGTACTTC
v_call: TRBV7-9; d_call: NA; clone_size: NA; j_call: TRBJ2-7; cdr3_aa: CASSLETVYEQYF; cdr3_nt: TGTGCCAGCAGTTTAGAAACAGTTTACGAGCAGTACTTC
v_call: TRBV14; d_call: NA; clone_size: NA; j_call: TRBJ1-2; cdr3_aa: CASSLLSAYGYTF; cdr3_nt: TGTGCCAGCAGCCTCTTGAGCGCTTATGGCTACACCTTC
v_call: TRBV5-4; d_call: NA; clone_size: NA; j_call: TRBJ2-7; cdr3_aa: CASSSDRTYEQYF; cdr3_nt: TGTGCCAGCAGTTCCGACAGGACCTACGAGCAGTACTTC
v_call: TRBV27; d_call: TRBD1; clone_size: NA; j_call: TRBJ2-2; cdr3_aa: CASSSGQANNGELFF; cdr3_nt: TGTGCCAGCAGTTCGGGACAGGCGAACAACGGGGAGCTGTTTTTT
v_call: TRBV9; d_call: NA; clone_size: few; j_call: TRBJ2-3; cdr3_aa: CASSSDRGVSDTQYF; cdr3_nt: TGTGCCAGCAGCTCTGACCGAGGGGTTTCAGATACGCAGTATTTT
v_call: TRBV7-8; d_call: NA; clone_size: NA; j_call: TRBJ1-2; cdr3_aa: CASSRLAMANYGYTF; cdr3_nt: TGTGCCAGCAGCCGGTTGGCAATGGCTAACTATGGCTACACCTTC
v_call: TRBV30; d_call: NA; clone_size: NA; j_call: TRBJ2-7; cdr3_aa: CAWSVTRGSYEQYF; cdr3_nt: TGTGCCTGGAGTGTAACCAGGGGATCCTACGAGCAGTACTTC
v_call: TRBV6-4; d_call: NA; clone_size: NA; j_call: TRBJ1-5; cdr3_aa: CASSEGSNQPQHF; cdr3_nt: TGTGCCAGCAGTGAGGGCAGCAATCAGCCCCAGCATTTT
v_call: TRBV27; d_call: NA; clone_size: NA; j_call: TRBJ2-2; cdr3_aa: CASSLIQNTGELFF; cdr3_nt: TGTGCCAGCAGTTTAATTCAGAACACCGGGGAGCTGTTTTTT
v_call: TRBV7-2; d_call: NA; clone_size: NA; j_call: TRBJ1-5; cdr3_aa: CASSLGTRSDQPQHF; cdr3_nt: TGTGCCAGCAGCTTAGGGACCAGATCTGATCAGCCCCAGCATTTT
v_call: TRBV6-5; d_call: NA; clone_size: NA; j_call: TRBJ1-5; cdr3_aa: CASSRGGNQPQHF; cdr3_nt: TGTGCCAGCAGTCGGGGAGGCAATCAGCCCCAGCATTTT
v_call: TRBV6-1; d_call: TRBD1; clone_size: NA; j_call: TRBJ2-1; cdr3_aa: CASSADRGYEQFF; cdr3_nt: TGTGCCAGCAGTGCTGACAGGGGGTATGAGCAGTTCTTC